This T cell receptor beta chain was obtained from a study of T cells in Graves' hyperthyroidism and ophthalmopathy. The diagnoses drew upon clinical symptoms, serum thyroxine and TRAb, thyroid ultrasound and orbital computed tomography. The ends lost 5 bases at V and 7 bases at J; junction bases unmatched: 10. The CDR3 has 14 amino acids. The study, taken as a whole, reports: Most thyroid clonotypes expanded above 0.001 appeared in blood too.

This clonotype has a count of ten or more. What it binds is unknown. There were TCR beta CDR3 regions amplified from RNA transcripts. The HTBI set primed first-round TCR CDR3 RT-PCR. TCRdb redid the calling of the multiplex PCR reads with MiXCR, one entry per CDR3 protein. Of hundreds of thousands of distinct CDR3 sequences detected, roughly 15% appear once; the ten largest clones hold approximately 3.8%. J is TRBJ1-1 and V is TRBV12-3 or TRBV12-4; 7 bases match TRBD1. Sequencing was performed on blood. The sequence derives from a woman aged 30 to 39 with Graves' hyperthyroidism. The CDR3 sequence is CASSPDRAISEAFF. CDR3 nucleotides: TGTGCCAGCAGTCCAGACAGGGCTATTAGTGAAGCTTTCTTT.